These 32 T cell receptor beta chains came from one sample sequenced in a study of T-cell reconstitution after alpha-beta-depleted transplantation in children (dated by TCRdb to 2016 to 2017). Libraries were constructed by PCR. Data came from an Illumina HiSeq 2500. TCR libraries were prepared with molecular barcoding, using unique molecular identifiers to normalize TCRbeta repertoire quantification. The public reads were quality trimmed at Q25 with fastp and then assembled into clones with MiXCR by TCRdb, keeping productive beta chains. Duplicate CDR3 protein sequences are folded into a single record with the most common DNA and genes. The sample table records about 540,000 distinct CDR3 sequences; 15% to 20% of these occur just once. 2.5% to 3.5% of the sample is held by the ten biggest clonotypes. Source: PBMCs from the stem cell graft donor, taken from the stem cell graft. The receptor source for this set is a human donor who donated a stem cell graft to a child with acute lymphoblastic leukemia.

The J gene is TRBJ2-7, the V gene TRBV25-1; either TRBD1 or TRBD2 may fit D (5 bases each). V was cut by 3 bases and J by 12 bases, with 27 bases left in between. The CDR3 covers 16 residues. Germline V gene lookup returns CDR1 MGHDK and CDR2 SYGVNS. The CDR3 here is CASSDYLLRDGSLRYF. The CDR3 DNA sequence: TGTGCCAGCAGTGATTATCTACTCCGGGACGGGTCCCTACGGTACTTC.

This clonotype has more than one count but fewer than ten. The J gene is TRBJ1-1, the V gene TRBV12-3 or TRBV12-4, with a possible D match to TRBD1 (5 bases). This CDR3 contains 14 residues. Trimming removed 1 base from V and 5 bases from J, with 11 bases in between. The CDR3 reads CASSLGGDVTEAFF. CDR3 sequence (DNA): TGTGCCAGCAGTTTAGGGGGGGACGTGACTGAAGCTTTCTTT.

CDR3 bases: TGCAGCGTAGACAGGGGAGGGGTTAGCACAGATACGCAGTATTTT. Protein: CSVDRGGVSTDTQYF. The chain links TRBV29-1 to TRBJ2-3; D is perhaps TRBD1 (8 bases). CDR1 and CDR2 (germline): SQVTM, ANQGSEA. The CDR3 is 15 amino acids. V gave up 6 bases and J gave up 0 bases, with 16 bases separating them.

Only a few counts were recorded for this clonotype. The gene calls are TRBV21-1 and TRBJ2-6; whether TRBD2, the table's D call, matches the DNA was not checked. TRBV21-1 is given as a pseudogene. The CDR3 loop spans 17 amino acids. The chain's CDR3 is CASSKGWRRVGANVLTF. The CDR3 DNA is TGTGCCAGCAGCAAAGGTTGGAGGCGTGTGGGGGCCAACGTCCTGACTTTC.

The table lists this clonotype with a few counts. This chain uses TRBV6-1 with TRBJ2-2, with 7 bases that match TRBD2. CDR3 size: 14 residues. V dropped 3 bases and J dropped 7; count of bases not matched to a gene: 5. Germline V gene data show CDR1 as MNHNS and CDR2 as SASEGT. Written as DNA, the CDR3 is TGTGCCAGCAGTGAGCGGGAGTCGGTCGGGGAGCTGTTTTTT. It codes for CASSERESVGELFF.

This clonotype was picked up many times. J is TRBJ2-7 and V is TRBV13; D is possibly TRBD1 (6 bases). The ends were cut back, 4 bases at V and 3 bases at J, with 10 bases in the middle. The germline V gene encodes CDR1 PRHDT and CDR2 FYEKMQ (reference sequence). This CDR3 is built from 13 residues. CDR3 sequence: CASSSDSDYEQYF. The CDR3 nucleotides are TGTGCCAGCAGCTCGGACAGCGACTACGAGCAGTACTTC.

This clonotype was counted between two and nine times. The limits of the CDR3 on the DNA are not certain, so only TCRdb's listed CDR3 is given. This sequence joins TRBV21-1 and TRBJ2-4; TRBD2 is taken as the D call from the table, unchecked against the DNA. TRBV21-1 is annotated as a pseudogene. The CDR3 is 15 residues long, counting both termini. CDR3 residues: CASRVGYGSKNIQYF.

This sequence joins TRBV20-1 and TRBJ2-7; weak D call: TRBD2 (5 bases). The CDR3 totals 11 residues. Trimming took off 7 bases at V and 2 bases at J, with 9 bases between the two ends. The germline gives CDR1 DFQATT, CDR2 SNEGSKA (reference sequence). The CDR3 is CSVGLPYEQYF. CDR3 in DNA: TGCAGTGTTGGACTCCCCTACGAGCAGTACTTC.

In this sample, this clonotype turned up a few times. The chain links TRBV18 to TRBJ1-5; D remains unclear. V was clipped by 6 bases and J by 10 bases, with 16 bases between them. There are 13 residues in the CDR3. Germline V lookup: CDR1 KGHSH, CDR2 LQKENI. The CDR3 loop is CASSPTGEDPQHF. The CDR3 bases are TGTGCCAGCTCCCCCACCGGGGAGGATCCCCAGCATTTT. The variable domain in full, completed from reference TRBV18 and TRBJ1-5, reads NAGVMQNPRHLVRRRGQEARLRCSPMKGHSHVYWYRQLPEEGLKFMVYLQKENIIDESGMPKERFSAEFPKEGPSILRIQQVVRGDSAAYFCASSPTGEDPQHFGDGTRLSIL.

The V and J genes are TRBV2 and TRBJ2-2; TRBD1 might be the D (6 bases). Germline CDR1 SNHLY, CDR2 FYNNEI. V lost 7 bases and J 1 base, leaving 7 bases between the germline ends. The CDR3 spans 13 residues. The CDR3 protein is CASKTGNTGELFF. In nucleotides, the CDR3 is TGTGCCAGCAAGACAGGGAACACCGGGGAGCTGTTTTTT.

This chain connects TRBV11-2 to TRBJ2-1; 11 bases align to TRBD2. V gave up 2 bases and J gave up 1 base; unmatched junction bases: 7. CDR1 is SGHAT, CDR2 FQNNGV, per germline. The CDR3 runs to 18 residues. CDR3 residues: CASSLLTTSGASYNEQFF. CDR3 coding DNA: TGTGCCAGCAGCTTACTAACGACTAGCGGGGCTTCCTACAATGAGCAGTTCTTC.

This clonotype was detected only a few times. The CDR3 coding sequence is TGCGCCAGCAGCTTGGCCAACTACAATGAGCAGTTCTTC. Translated, it gives CASSLANYNEQFF. The chain recombines TRBV5-1 with TRBJ2-1; D call uncertain. Trimming removed 0 bases from V and 3 bases from J, with 4 bases in between. The V gene's germline CDR1 is SGHRS and CDR2 YFSETQ. CDR3 length: 13 residues.

The rearrangement uses TRBV20-1 and TRBJ2-7; weak D call: TRBD2 (5 bases). Trimming took off 6 bases at V and 6 bases at J, with 24 bases between the two ends. From germline, CDR1 is DFQATT and CDR2 SNEGSKA (reference sequence). CDR3 length equals 15 residues. CDR3 DNA: TGCAGTGCCGAACCCACTAGGACTCAGAAGACCGAGCAGTACTTC. As protein: CSAEPTRTQKTEQYF.

The chain has TRBV20-1 and TRBJ2-1; weak D call: TRBD2 (5 bases). The CDR3 consists of 13 residues. The germline V gene has CDR1 DFQATT and CDR2 SNEGSKA (reference sequence). Between the trimmed V and J ends, which lost 6 bases and 9 bases, there was a span of 18 bases. CDR3 in amino acids: CSADLSAVGEQFF. The CDR3 coding sequence is TGCAGTGCGGACTTATCCGCGGTGGGTGAGCAGTTCTTC.

The J gene is TRBJ2-2, the V gene TRBV10-2, with D perhaps TRBD1 (5 bases). Looked up from germline, CDR1 is WSHSY and CDR2 is SAAADI. The CDR3 length is 13 residues. V was shortened by 9 bases and J by 0 bases, with 8 bases between the two germline ends. The chain's CDR3 is CASDSANTGELFF. CDR3 nucleotides: TGCGCCAGTGACAGTGCGAACACCGGGGAGCTGTTTTTT.

V and J are TRBV5-1 and TRBJ2-7, with D perhaps TRBD1 or TRBD2 (5 bases each). The CDR3 has 13 residues. With 0 bases removed from V and 6 bases from J, the gap between germline ends came to 10 bases. Per the germline V gene, CDR1 is SGHRS and CDR2 is YFSETQ. This chain's CDR3 is CASSLGGASEQYF. The CDR3 bases are TGCGCCAGCAGCTTGGGAGGGGCGTCCGAGCAGTACTTC.

This clonotype was recorded at least ten times. This chain links TRBV5-6 with TRBJ1-5; D unresolved. The ends were cut back, 3 bases at V and 4 bases at J, with 14 bases in the middle. In germline, CDR1 is SGHDT, CDR2 YYEEEE. This CDR3 is built from 15 residues. The CDR3, as DNA: TGTGCCAGCAGCTCAGGCCCGACCCTAAATCAGCCCCAGCATTTT. Translating gives CASSSGPTLNQPQHF.

This rearrangement joins TRBV5-1 to TRBJ2-3, with a possible D match to TRBD2 (5 bases). From germline, CDR1 is SGHRS and CDR2 YFSETQ. V lost 1 base and J 4 bases, leaving 10 bases between the germline ends. The CDR3 sequence is 14 residues long. The CDR3 is CASSLYAGADTQYF. The CDR3, as DNA: TGCGCCAGCAGCTTGTACGCGGGCGCAGATACGCAGTATTTT.

V and J are TRBV5-1 and TRBJ2-3; tentatively, D is TRBD2 (6 bases). CDR1 and CDR2 (germline): SGHRS, YFSETQ. Trimming left V 4 bases short and J 3 bases short, with 21 bases between. This CDR3 has 17 amino acids. CDR3 sequence: CASSLLVLRDGTDTQYF. CDR3 in DNA: TGCGCCAGCAGCCTCCTCGTTCTGCGGGATGGAACAGATACGCAGTATTTT.

The chain carries TRBV9 and TRBJ2-7, with 9 positions matching TRBD1. Looked up from germline, CDR1 is SGDLS and CDR2 is YYNGEE. The CDR3 spans 15 residues. V lost 3 bases, J lost 5 bases, and 9 bases stayed unmatched. The DNA of the CDR3 is TGTGCCAGCAGCGCCGAACAGGGGGCCCTTGACGAGCAGTACTTC. Protein: CASSAEQGALDEQYF.

This clonotype turned up a few times. The J gene is TRBJ2-2, the V gene TRBV3-1, with 7 bases identical to TRBD1. This CDR3 has 16 residues. Germline values: CDR1 LGHDT, CDR2 YNNKEL (reference sequence). The trim removed 4 bases at V and 2 bases at J, leaving 7 bases unmatched. The CDR3 reads CASSLTGTANTGELFF. CDR3 sequence (DNA): TGTGCCAGCAGCCTTACCGGGACAGCCAACACCGGGGAGCTGTTTTTT.

This clonotype showed up just a few times. One end of the junction does not line up with germline, which may come from a read error. The chain employs TRBV19 and TRBJ2-2; 9 bases are shared with TRBD2. The CDR3 is 15 residues long. The germline V gene has CDR1 LNHDA and CDR2 SQIVND (reference sequence). Here the CDR3 reads CASSEPSGNAGELFF. The CDR3 DNA reads as TGTGCCAGTAGTGAACCTAGCGGGAACGCCGGGGAGCTGTTTTTT.

This clonotype has more than one count but fewer than ten. The CDR3 bases are TGTGCCACCAGCAGTGGACTACTATACAATGAGCAGTTCTTC. Amino acids: CATSSGLLYNEQFF. The rearrangement uses TRBV15 and TRBJ2-1, with a weak D call TRBD2 (6 bases). This CDR3 region has 14 residues. CDR1 and CDR2 from the germline V gene are LNHNV and YYDKDF (reference sequence). Trimming removed 3 bases at V and 4 bases at J, with 10 bases between.

This clonotype was recorded a few times. The chain is built from TRBV5-1 and TRBJ1-2; TRBD1 is a possible D gene (5 bases). The CDR3 spans 15 residues. Per germline, CDR1 SGHRS and CDR2 YFSETQ. V was cut by 2 bases and J by 4 bases, with 15 bases left in between. Here the CDR3 reads CASSFGTAVRYGYTF. CDR3 in DNA: TGCGCCAGCAGCTTTGGGACTGCTGTTCGCTATGGCTACACCTTC.

The chain carries TRBV25-1 and TRBJ1-1, with 9 bases that match TRBD1. This CDR3 contains 16 residues. CDR1 is MGHDK and CDR2 is SYGVNS in the germline V gene. The ends lost 3 bases at V and 1 base at J; junction bases unmatched: 6. CDR3 bases: TGTGCCAGCAGTGATCCCGGACAGGGGTCGAACACTGAAGCTTTCTTT. Its translation is CASSDPGQGSNTEAFF.

V usage is TRBV12-3 or TRBV12-4 and J usage is TRBJ1-3, with D perhaps TRBD1 (5 bases). The CDR3 extends over 15 amino acids. V shed 6 bases and J shed 0 bases, with 12 bases lying between them. The DNA of the CDR3 is TGTGCCAGCAGGCCCCAGGGACTCTCTGGAAACACCATATATTTT. Encoded protein: CASRPQGLSGNTIYF.

The chain carries TRBV2 and TRBJ2-7; weak D call: TRBD1 (5 bases). CDR3 size: 14 residues. V lost 0 bases and J 4 bases, leaving 10 bases between the germline ends. Germline CDR1 is SNHLY and CDR2 is FYNNEI. Here the CDR3 reads CASSEAGQGYEQYF. The CDR3 DNA reads as TGTGCCAGCAGTGAAGCGGGGCAGGGTTACGAGCAGTACTTC.

This clonotype occurred a few times. This chain links TRBV12-3 or TRBV12-4 with TRBJ2-7; D unclear. The CDR3 runs 11 residues. With 6 bases removed from V and 5 bases from J, the gap between germline ends came to 8 bases. The CDR3 region has the DNA TGTGCCAGCAGCCGGTACGACGAGCAGTACTTC. This encodes CASSRYDEQYF.

The rearrangement joins TRBV12-3 or TRBV12-4 to TRBJ2-4, with D possibly called TRBD1 or TRBD2 (6 bases each). V was pared by 7 bases and J by 5 bases, with 18 bases between. CDR3 length: 15 amino acids. This CDR3 is CASKTRMGGENIQYF. DNA of the CDR3: TGTGCCAGCAAAACTAGGATGGGGGGCGAAAACATTCAGTACTTC.

This clonotype turned up a few times. The chain uses TRBV10-3 and TRBJ2-3, with TRBD1 matching over 9 bases. Germline-derived CDR1 and CDR2 are ENHRY and SYGVKD. This CDR3 region has 17 residues. After removal of 6 bases from V and 0 bases from J, the junction contained 10 bases not matched to a gene. CDR3 residues: CAIRRDRAGSSTDTQYF. The CDR3 nucleotides read TGTGCCATCAGGCGGGACAGGGCCGGCTCTAGCACAGATACGCAGTATTTT.

The chain couples TRBV5-5 to TRBJ1-5; 10 nucleotides match TRBD1. This CDR3 has 17 residues. Germline-derived CDR1 and CDR2 are SGHKS and YYEKEE (reference sequence). Losses at the gene ends were 3 bases for V and 1 base for J; bases not matched to a gene: 7. CDR3 residues: CASSSRDRGGSNQPQHF. The CDR3 nucleotides read TGTGCCAGCAGCTCCCGGGACAGGGGTGGAAGCAATCAGCCCCAGCATTTT.

The chain couples TRBV3-1 to TRBJ2-7; 11 bases agree with TRBD2. This CDR3 spans 13 amino acids. Germline values: CDR1 LGHDT, CDR2 YNNKEL (reference sequence). Trimming cost V 6 bases and J 5 bases; bases outside gene matches: 3. This chain's CDR3 is CASRLAGEHEQYF. The CDR3 nucleotides are TGTGCCAGCAGACTAGCGGGAGAACACGAGCAGTACTTC.